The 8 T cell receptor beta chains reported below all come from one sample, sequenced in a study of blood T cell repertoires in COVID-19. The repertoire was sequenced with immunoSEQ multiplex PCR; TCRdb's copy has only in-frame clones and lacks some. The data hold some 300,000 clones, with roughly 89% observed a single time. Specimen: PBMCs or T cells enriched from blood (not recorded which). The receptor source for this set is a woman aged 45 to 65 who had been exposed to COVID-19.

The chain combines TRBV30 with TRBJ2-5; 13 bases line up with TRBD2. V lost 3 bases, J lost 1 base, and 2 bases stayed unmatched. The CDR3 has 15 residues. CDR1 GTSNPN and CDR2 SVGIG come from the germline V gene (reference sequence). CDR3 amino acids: CAWRRLAGGQETQYF. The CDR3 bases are TGTGCCTGGAGGCGACTAGCGGGGGGCCAAGAGACCCAGTACTTC.

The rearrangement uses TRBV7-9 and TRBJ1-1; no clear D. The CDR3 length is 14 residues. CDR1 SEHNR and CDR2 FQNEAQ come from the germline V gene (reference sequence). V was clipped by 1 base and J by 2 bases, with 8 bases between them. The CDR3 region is CASSLEQSNTEAFF. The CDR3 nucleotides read TGTGCCAGCAGCTTAGAACAGAGTAACACTGAAGCTTTCTTT.

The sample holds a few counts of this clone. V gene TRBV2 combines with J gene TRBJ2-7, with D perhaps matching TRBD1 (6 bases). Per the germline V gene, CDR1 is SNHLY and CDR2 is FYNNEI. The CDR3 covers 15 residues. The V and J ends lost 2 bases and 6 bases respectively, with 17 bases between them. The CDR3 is CASSEQGQGVSEQYF. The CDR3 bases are TGTGCCAGCAGTGAACAGGGGCAGGGTGTTTCCGAGCAGTACTTC.

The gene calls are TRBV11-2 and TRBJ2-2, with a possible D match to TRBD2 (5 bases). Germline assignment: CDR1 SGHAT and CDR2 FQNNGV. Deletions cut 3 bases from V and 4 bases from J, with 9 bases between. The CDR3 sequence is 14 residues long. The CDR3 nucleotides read TGTGCCAGCAGCTTTGGACTTTTCACCGGGGAGCTGTTTTTT. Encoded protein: CASSFGLFTGELFF.

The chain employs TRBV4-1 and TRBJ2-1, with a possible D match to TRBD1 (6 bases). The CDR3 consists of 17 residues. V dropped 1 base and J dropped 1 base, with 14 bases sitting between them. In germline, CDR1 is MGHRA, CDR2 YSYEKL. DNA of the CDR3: TGCGCCAGCAGCCAAGCCATACAGGGCGTATCCTACAATGAGCAGTTCTTC. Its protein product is CASSQAIQGVSYNEQFF.

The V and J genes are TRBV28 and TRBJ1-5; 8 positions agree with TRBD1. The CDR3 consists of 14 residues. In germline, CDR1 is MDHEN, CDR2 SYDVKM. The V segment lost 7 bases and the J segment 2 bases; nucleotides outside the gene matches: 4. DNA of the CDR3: TGTGCCAGCACCGTGGGACAGGGCAATCAGCCCCAGCATTTT. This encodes CASTVGQGNQPQHF.

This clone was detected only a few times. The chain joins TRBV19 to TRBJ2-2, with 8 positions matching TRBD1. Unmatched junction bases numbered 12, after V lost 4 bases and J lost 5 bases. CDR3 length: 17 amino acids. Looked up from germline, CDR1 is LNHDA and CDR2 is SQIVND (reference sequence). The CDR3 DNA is TGTGCCAGTAGTACCTCCGGGACAGGAGTAAATACCGGGGAGCTGTTTTTT. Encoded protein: CASSTSGTGVNTGELFF. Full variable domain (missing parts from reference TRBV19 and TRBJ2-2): DGGITQSPKYLFRKEGQNVTLSCEQNLNHDAMYWYRQDPGQGLRLIYYSQIVNDFQKGDIAEGYSVSREKKESFPLTVTSAQKNPTAFYLCASSTSGTGVNTGELFFGEGSRLTVL.

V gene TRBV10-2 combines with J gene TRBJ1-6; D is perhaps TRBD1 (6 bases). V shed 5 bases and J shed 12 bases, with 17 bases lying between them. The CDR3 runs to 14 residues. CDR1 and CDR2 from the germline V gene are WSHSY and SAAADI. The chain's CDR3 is CASSHLGAGVPLHF. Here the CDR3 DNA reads TGCGCCAGCAGTCATTTGGGGGCCGGAGTACCCCTCCACTTT.